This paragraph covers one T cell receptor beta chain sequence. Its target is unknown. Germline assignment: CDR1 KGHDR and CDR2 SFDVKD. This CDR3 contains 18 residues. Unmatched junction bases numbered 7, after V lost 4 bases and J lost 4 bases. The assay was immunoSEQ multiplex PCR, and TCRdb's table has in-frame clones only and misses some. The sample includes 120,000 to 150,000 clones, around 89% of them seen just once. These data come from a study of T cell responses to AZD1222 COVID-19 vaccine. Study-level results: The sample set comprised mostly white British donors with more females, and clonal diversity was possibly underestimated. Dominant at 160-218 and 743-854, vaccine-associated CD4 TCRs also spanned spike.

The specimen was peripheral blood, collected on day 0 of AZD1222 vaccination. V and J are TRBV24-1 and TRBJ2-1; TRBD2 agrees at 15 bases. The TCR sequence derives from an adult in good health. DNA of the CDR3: TGTGCCACCAGTGACTCGGGACTAGCGGGGGGTTCGTACAATGAGCAGTTCTTC. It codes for CATSDSGLAGGSYNEQFF.